This is a list of T cell receptor beta chains from one sample in a study of response to subunit inactivated influenza vaccine. TCRdb re-called the RT-PCR reads through MiXCR, storing one row per CDR3 protein. The table has some 850,000 distinct CDR3 sequences, about 18% seen once. The sequencing here drew on PBMCs from blood, taken about 5 days after vaccination. The receptor set was obtained from a man aged 50-60 years who received an inactivated influenza vaccine. The CDR3 runs from the conserved cysteine through the conserved F or W. The D gene is left open where the match is weak. Clone size is stated in some rows and not others, as once, few, many or a class when expanded.

v_gene: TRBV10-3; abundance: few; j_gene: TRBJ2-5; d_gene: .; CDR3aa: CAIREASETQYF; CDR3nt: TGTGCCATCAGGGAAGCGTCCGAGACCCAGTACTTC
v_gene: TRBV6-1; abundance: many; j_gene: TRBJ1-1; d_gene: .; CDR3aa: CASRGGLNTEAFF; CDR3nt: TGTGCCAGCAGGGGGGGATTGAACACTGAAGCTTTCTTT
v_gene: TRBV4-3; abundance: few; j_gene: TRBJ2-1; d_gene: TRBD2; CDR3aa: CASSQDSPLSAGGANEQFF; CDR3nt: TGCGCCAGCAGCCAAGATTCACCCTTGTCAGCGGGGGGGGCCAATGAGCAGTTCTTC
v_gene: TRBV12-3/TRBV12-4; abundance: many; j_gene: TRBJ2-1; d_gene: TRBD2; CDR3aa: CASSQLAGALTGNEQFF; CDR3nt: TGTGCCAGCAGTCAACTAGCGGGCGCACTCACGGGGAATGAGCAGTTCTTC
v_gene: TRBV29-1; abundance: few; j_gene: TRBJ2-3; d_gene: .; CDR3aa: CSVSLADTQYF; CDR3nt: TGCAGCGTTTCCCTAGCAGATACGCAGTATTTT
v_gene: TRBV7-9; abundance: .; j_gene: TRBJ2-3; d_gene: .; CDR3aa: CASSYLDTDTQYF; CDR3nt: TGTGCCAGCAGCTATTTGGATACAGATACGCAGTATTTT
v_gene: TRBV6-2/TRBV6-3; abundance: .; j_gene: TRBJ2-1; d_gene: TRBD1; CDR3aa: CASSSGQGRDLIYNEQFF; CDR3nt: TGTGCCAGCAGTTCGGGACAGGGAAGGGACTTGATCTACAATGAGCAGTTCTTC
v_gene: TRBV5-1; abundance: .; j_gene: TRBJ2-7; d_gene: TRBD1; CDR3aa: CASSLGRDRGNEQYF; CDR3nt: TGCGCCAGCAGCTTGGGACGGGACAGGGGAAACGAGCAGTACTTC
v_gene: TRBV20-1; abundance: .; j_gene: TRBJ2-2; d_gene: TRBD2; CDR3aa: CSARLTSAGELFF; CDR3nt: TGCAGTGCCCGGCTCACTAGCGCCGGGGAGCTGTTTTTT
v_gene: TRBV29-1; abundance: few; j_gene: TRBJ2-2; d_gene: .; CDR3aa: CSAQPVTGELFF; CDR3nt: TGCAGCGCGCAACCAGTCACCGGGGAGCTGTTTTTT
v_gene: TRBV5-6; abundance: .; j_gene: TRBJ1-2; d_gene: .; CDR3aa: CASSLAKRGYTF; CDR3nt: TGTGCCAGCAGCTTGGCCAAGCGGGGCTACACCTTC
v_gene: TRBV20-1; abundance: many; j_gene: TRBJ1-2; d_gene: TRBD1; CDR3aa: CSAQTGGGNGYTF; CDR3nt: TGCAGTGCTCAAACAGGGGGTGGGAATGGCTACACCTTC
v_gene: TRBV7-9; abundance: few; j_gene: TRBJ2-7; d_gene: TRBD2; CDR3aa: CASTGTRGYEQYF; CDR3nt: TGTGCCAGCACCGGGACTAGGGGCTACGAGCAGTACTTC
v_gene: TRBV7-9; abundance: few; j_gene: TRBJ1-6; d_gene: .; CDR3aa: CASSLHTEDNSPLHF; CDR3nt: TGTGCCAGCAGCTTACACACAGAAGATAATTCACCCCTCCACTTT
v_gene: TRBV9; abundance: .; j_gene: TRBJ2-1; d_gene: TRBD1; CDR3aa: CAMSGTGAYNEQFF; CDR3nt: TGTGCCATGTCCGGGACAGGTGCCTACAATGAGCAGTTCTTC
v_gene: TRBV29-1; abundance: few; j_gene: TRBJ2-7; d_gene: .; CDR3aa: CSVSTDYYEQYF; CDR3nt: TGCAGCGTTTCGACAGATTACTACGAGCAGTACTTC
v_gene: TRBV28; abundance: few; j_gene: TRBJ2-7; d_gene: TRBD1; CDR3aa: CATRQGTYEQYF; CDR3nt: TGTGCCACCCGACAGGGAACCTACGAGCAGTACTTC
v_gene: TRBV7-2; abundance: many; j_gene: TRBJ1-2; d_gene: .; CDR3aa: CASSLRLYGYTF; CDR3nt: TGTGCCAGCAGCCTAAGGTTGTATGGCTACACCTTC
v_gene: TRBV11-2; abundance: few; j_gene: TRBJ2-7; d_gene: .; CDR3aa: CASSLGGYRYEQYF; CDR3nt: TGTGCCAGCAGCTTAGGGGGTTACAGATACGAGCAGTACTTC
v_gene: TRBV4-2; abundance: few; j_gene: TRBJ2-3; d_gene: .; CDR3aa: CASSQESTTTTDTQYF; CDR3nt: TGTGCCAGCAGCCAAGAATCCACGACCACCACTGATACGCAGTATTTT
v_gene: TRBV20-1; abundance: .; j_gene: TRBJ2-5; d_gene: .; CDR3aa: CSARRTVGETQYF; CDR3nt: TGCAGTGCTAGAAGGACAGTTGGGGAGACCCAGTACTTC
v_gene: TRBV6-1; abundance: .; j_gene: TRBJ1-2; d_gene: .; CDR3aa: CASRTMGFPLSLGGYTF; CDR3nt: TGTGCCAGCAGGACAATGGGGTTCCCGTTGAGTCTGGGTGGCTACACCTTC
v_gene: TRBV4-3; abundance: .; j_gene: TRBJ2-3; d_gene: .; CDR3aa: CASSQDSPQSSTDTQYF; CDR3nt: TGCGCCAGCAGCCAAGATTCTCCTCAATCTAGCACAGATACGCAGTATTTT
v_gene: TRBV5-1; abundance: .; j_gene: TRBJ1-6; d_gene: TRBD1; CDR3aa: CASSPRTGKDSPLHF; CDR3nt: TGCGCCAGCAGCCCACGGACAGGGAAGGATTCACCCCTCCACTTT
v_gene: TRBV20-1; abundance: .; j_gene: TRBJ2-3; d_gene: TRBD2; CDR3aa: CSATYLRPGLATFTDTQYF; CDR3nt: TGCAGTGCTACCTACTTGCGCCCGGGACTAGCCACTTTCACAGATACGCAGTATTTT
v_gene: TRBV11-2; abundance: .; j_gene: TRBJ2-1; d_gene: .; CDR3aa: CASSPVRGGHNEQFF; CDR3nt: TGTGCCAGCAGCCCCGTGCGGGGTGGGCACAATGAGCAGTTCTTC
v_gene: TRBV5-1; abundance: .; j_gene: TRBJ2-3; d_gene: TRBD2; CDR3aa: CASNSGGFGDTQYF; CDR3nt: TGCGCCAGCAACAGCGGGGGATTCGGAGATACGCAGTATTTT
v_gene: TRBV6-5; abundance: few; j_gene: TRBJ2-1; d_gene: TRBD2; CDR3aa: CASSSRTSGINEQFF; CDR3nt: TGTGCCAGCAGTTCCCGGACTAGCGGAATAAATGAGCAGTTCTTC
v_gene: TRBV28; abundance: .; j_gene: TRBJ1-6; d_gene: .; CDR3aa: CASTPGFSNNSPLHF; CDR3nt: TGTGCCAGCACCCCAGGGTTTAGTAATAATTCACCCCTCCACTTT
v_gene: TRBV7-3; abundance: few; j_gene: TRBJ2-3; d_gene: TRBD2; CDR3aa: CASSPQGGGSDTQYF; CDR3nt: TGTGCCAGCAGCCCCCAGGGCGGGGGGTCAGATACGCAGTATTTT
v_gene: TRBV6-1; abundance: few; j_gene: TRBJ2-7; d_gene: TRBD2; CDR3aa: CASSVGLAGVSLPLEQYF; CDR3nt: TGTGCCAGCAGTGTGGGACTAGCGGGAGTATCCCTCCCACTCGAGCAGTACTTC
v_gene: TRBV28; abundance: few; j_gene: TRBJ1-3; d_gene: TRBD1; CDR3aa: CATSTGAGNTIYF; CDR3nt: TGTGCCACTTCTACAGGGGCTGGAAACACCATATATTTT
v_gene: TRBV20-1; abundance: .; j_gene: TRBJ2-7; d_gene: TRBD1; CDR3aa: CSAKLTGGYEQYF; CDR3nt: TGCAGTGCAAAGCTGACAGGGGGCTACGAGCAGTACTTC
v_gene: TRBV9; abundance: .; j_gene: TRBJ2-3; d_gene: TRBD2; CDR3aa: CASSPGTSDNTDTQYF; CDR3nt: TGTGCCAGCAGCCCAGGGACTAGCGACAACACAGATACGCAGTATTTT
v_gene: TRBV7-9; abundance: many; j_gene: TRBJ2-7; d_gene: TRBD1; CDR3aa: CASSPRSDRGLYEQYF; CDR3nt: TGTGCCAGCAGCCCCCGGTCGGACAGGGGCCTCTACGAGCAGTACTTC
v_gene: TRBV14; abundance: .; j_gene: TRBJ2-5; d_gene: .; CDR3aa: CASSQDTGRETQYF; CDR3nt: TGTGCCAGCAGCCAAGATACAGGGCGCGAGACCCAGTACTTC
v_gene: TRBV18; abundance: .; j_gene: TRBJ2-7; d_gene: TRBD2; CDR3aa: CASSPGRTSSYEQYF; CDR3nt: TGTGCCAGCTCACCGGGAAGGACTAGCTCCTACGAGCAGTACTTC
v_gene: TRBV25-1; abundance: .; j_gene: TRBJ2-3; d_gene: TRBD1; CDR3aa: CASSSTGVEDTQYF; CDR3nt: TGTGCCAGCAGCTCGACAGGGGTCGAAGATACGCAGTATTTT
v_gene: TRBV27; abundance: few; j_gene: TRBJ2-1; d_gene: TRBD2; CDR3aa: CASSSPPPLAGRIEQFF; CDR3nt: TGTGCCAGCAGTTCTCCCCCACCCTTAGCGGGAAGGATTGAGCAGTTCTTC
v_gene: TRBV7-6; abundance: .; j_gene: TRBJ2-3; d_gene: .; CDR3aa: CASSPHLGTDTQYF; CDR3nt: TGTGCCAGCAGCCCACACCTGGGCACAGATACGCAGTATTTT
v_gene: TRBV29-1; abundance: few; j_gene: TRBJ2-7; d_gene: .; CDR3aa: CSAGFSGTYEQYF; CDR3nt: TGCAGCGCCGGTTTTAGCGGAACCTACGAGCAGTACTTC
v_gene: TRBV12-3/TRBV12-4; abundance: .; j_gene: TRBJ2-1; d_gene: TRBD2; CDR3aa: CASSLASGGAKEQFF; CDR3nt: TGTGCCAGCAGTTTAGCTAGCGGGGGGGCAAAGGAGCAGTTCTTC
v_gene: TRBV12-3/TRBV12-4; abundance: .; j_gene: TRBJ2-7; d_gene: .; CDR3aa: CASSRRASYEQYF; CDR3nt: TGTGCCAGCAGTCGCCGGGCCTCCTACGAGCAGTACTTC
v_gene: TRBV10-3; abundance: few; j_gene: TRBJ2-3; d_gene: .; CDR3aa: CAIRAGESGTDTQYF; CDR3nt: TGTGCCATCAGGGCCGGTGAGTCCGGCACAGATACGCAGTATTTT
v_gene: TRBV7-9; abundance: .; j_gene: TRBJ2-7; d_gene: .; CDR3aa: CASSLDVSGREQYF; CDR3nt: TGTGCCAGCAGCTTAGACGTATCTGGGCGAGAGCAGTACTTC
v_gene: TRBV12-2; abundance: .; j_gene: TRBJ2-1; d_gene: .; CDR3aa: CASRLAMDGTGLVDEQFF; CDR3nt: TGTGCAAGTCGCTTAGCGATGGACGGAACAGGTCTGGTAGATGAGCAGTTCTTC
v_gene: TRBV25-1; abundance: many; j_gene: TRBJ2-7; d_gene: .; CDR3aa: CASSRGSLYEQYF; CDR3nt: TGTGCCAGCAGCAGGGGCTCCTTGTACGAGCAGTACTTC
v_gene: TRBV12-3/TRBV12-4; abundance: few; j_gene: TRBJ2-3; d_gene: .; CDR3aa: CASRTFSSTDTQYF; CDR3nt: TGTGCCAGCAGAACTTTCTCTAGCACAGATACGCAGTATTTT
v_gene: TRBV10-2; abundance: .; j_gene: TRBJ1-4; d_gene: .; CDR3aa: CASSESGATNEKLFF; CDR3nt: TGCGCCAGCAGTGAGTCTGGAGCAACTAATGAAAAACTGTTTTTT
v_gene: TRBV5-1; abundance: few; j_gene: TRBJ2-3; d_gene: .; CDR3aa: CASSLVQGRSDTQYF; CDR3nt: TGCGCCAGCAGCTTGGTTCAGGGCAGGTCAGATACGCAGTATTTT
v_gene: TRBV2; abundance: .; j_gene: TRBJ2-6; d_gene: .; CDR3aa: CASRPGNSGANVLTF; CDR3nt: TGTGCCAGCAGACCCGGGAACTCTGGGGCCAACGTCCTGACTTTC
v_gene: TRBV6-5; abundance: few; j_gene: TRBJ2-3; d_gene: .; CDR3aa: CASKRGDTQYF; CDR3nt: TGTGCCAGCAAGCGTGGAGATACGCAGTATTTT
v_gene: TRBV28; abundance: few; j_gene: TRBJ1-2; d_gene: .; CDR3aa: CASSLGWGSTEGYTF; CDR3nt: TGTGCCAGCAGTTTGGGTTGGGGGTCGACGGAGGGCTACACCTTC